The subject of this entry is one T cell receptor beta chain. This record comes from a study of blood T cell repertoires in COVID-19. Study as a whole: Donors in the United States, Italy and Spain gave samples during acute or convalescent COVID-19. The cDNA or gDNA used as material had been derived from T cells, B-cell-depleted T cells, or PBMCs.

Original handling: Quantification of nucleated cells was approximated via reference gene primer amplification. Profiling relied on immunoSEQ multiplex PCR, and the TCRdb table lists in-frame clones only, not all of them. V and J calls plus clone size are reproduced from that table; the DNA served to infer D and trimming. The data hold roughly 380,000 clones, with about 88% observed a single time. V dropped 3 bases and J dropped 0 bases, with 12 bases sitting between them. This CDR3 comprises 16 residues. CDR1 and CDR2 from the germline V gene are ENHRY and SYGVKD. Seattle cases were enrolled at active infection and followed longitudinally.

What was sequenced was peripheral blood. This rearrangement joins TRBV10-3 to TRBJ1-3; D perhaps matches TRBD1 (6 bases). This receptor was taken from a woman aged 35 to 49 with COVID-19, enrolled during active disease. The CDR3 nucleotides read TGTGCCATCAGTGACATTCGAGGGGGCTCTGGAAACACCATATATTTT. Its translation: CAISDIRGGSGNTIYF.